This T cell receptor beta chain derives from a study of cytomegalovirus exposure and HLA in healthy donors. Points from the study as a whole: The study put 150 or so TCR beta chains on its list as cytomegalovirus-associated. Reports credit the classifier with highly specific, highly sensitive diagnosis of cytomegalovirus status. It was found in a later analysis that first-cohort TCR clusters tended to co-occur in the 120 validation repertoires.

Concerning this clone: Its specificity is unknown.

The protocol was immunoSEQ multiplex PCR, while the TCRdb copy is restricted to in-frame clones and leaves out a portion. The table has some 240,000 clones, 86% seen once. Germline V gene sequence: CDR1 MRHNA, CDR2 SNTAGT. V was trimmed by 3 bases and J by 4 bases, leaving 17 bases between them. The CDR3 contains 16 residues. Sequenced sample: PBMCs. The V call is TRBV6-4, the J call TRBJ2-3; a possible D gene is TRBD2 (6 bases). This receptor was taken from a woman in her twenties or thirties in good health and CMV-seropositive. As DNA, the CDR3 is TGTGCCAGCAGTGATTTGGTGGGGGGAGTCGCAGATACGCAGTATTTT. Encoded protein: CASSDLVGGVADTQYF.